Detailed here is one TCR beta chain. The target of this receptor is not known. Base-call qualities are not available, and no considerably larger clone is one nucleotide away. Additional DNA sequences in this sample encode the identical CDR3. Unmatched junction bases come to 6, with V trimmed by 5 bases and J by 3 bases. The germline V gene supplies CDR1 MDHEN and CDR2 SYDVKM. From the cysteine through the phenylalanine, the CDR3 covers 14 amino acids. CDR3 DNA is the only sequence kept; it has 42 bases, read in frame from the first base. Healthy HIV-negative adults with no recently reported acute infections or vaccinations were included as donors. Only Caucasian adults living in Nashville, Tennessee, USA were represented among the donors. The CD8 memory samples were a combination of magnetically selected CD45RO+ cells and CCR7-negative CD45RA+ effector memory (TemRA) cells. Blood was collected by leukapheresis, and PBMCs were isolated by Ficoll-Histopaque density gradient centrifugation and then cryopreserved in liquid nitrogen vapor phase. Purity and quantity of every magnetically sorted T cell population were checked by analytical flow cytometry. From each sorted fraction, genomic DNA was isolated and quantified by UV absorbance on a Nanodrop 2000c.

The sample belongs to a study of shared clonotypes between healthy human individuals (dated by TCRdb to about 2020). Regarding the research as a whole: Three men and two women, aged 18 to 49 years, made up the cohort. Leukapheresis yielded between about 0.8 and 9.5 billion PBMCs per donor. For each donor, three plates each were used for CD4 naive and CD4 memory, two plates were used for CD8 naive, and one plate was used for CD8 memory. To increase sequencing depth and limit assay-specific biases, TCR repertoire library preparation and sequencing were carried out by different laboratories using diverse techniques. To estimate repertoire size and how much clonotypes are shared between individuals, the study performed deep sequencing of blood TCR repertoires from about 5 healthy adults. What the authors observed across the whole study: Even with the large sequencing depth, rarefaction of the sorted-subset datasets indicated that sequencing was incomplete. Sampling was limited to blood, and TCR repertoires in tissue likely differ from TCR repertoires in blood. The small number of donors limited the genetic and exposure-history diversity represented. Estimated clonotype richness was generally larger for naive than for memory subsets. Pairwise subsampling led to the expectation that sequencing depth would affect the degree of clonotype sharing among donors. Across four donors, 5% to 6% of naive CD4, approximately 3.6% of naive CD8, under 2.5% of memory CD4, and approximately 0.4% of memory CD8 clonotypes were shared. Clonotypes shared by all four sorted-subset donors showed higher generation probabilities than non-shared clonotypes.

Using the deep immunoSEQ assay, TCR CDR3 regions were amplified from genomic DNA by multiplex PCR. Extracted genomic DNA from each cell subset was distributed evenly across all wells of several immunoSEQ 96-well plates, and each plate was treated as a replicate. For sorted subsets, each replicate PCR was loaded with roughly 0.2 ug genomic DNA, equivalent to 25,000 to 35,000 T cell genomes. Purified libraries were measured with a Qubit 3.0 fluorometer, size-checked on a Bioanalyzer 2100, and measured again with the KAPA Library Quantification kit. A separate single-read 150-cycle Illumina NextSeq 550 flow cell was used to sequence each immunoSEQ 96-well plate. Regarding the original processing steps: Because only junctional sequences without quality scores were contained in the immunoSEQ output, filtering matching that applied to full-length reads could not be performed. To assign V/J genes and CDR3, sequences were annotated using PyIR, a Python wrapper for IgBLAST v1.9, with IMGT germline references. Reads were removed for weak V/J assignments (E-value above 1e-6), missing CDR3, stop codons, out-of-frame junctions, or ambiguous translated residues. V3J clonotypes were defined by identical inferred V gene, J gene, and CDR3 amino acid sequence. To compute the percentage overlap between repertoires, the number of shared unique clonotypes was divided by the size of the smaller repertoire. Three approaches were used to assess repertoire richness: RTK rarefaction, the Chao1 estimator, and Recon v2.1 estimates of unobserved clonotypes. OLGA was used to compute generation probabilities for all TCRbeta clonotypes that the gDNA method yielded from a handful of donors. TCRdb's version of the immuneACCESS table is confined to in-frame rearrangements and falls short of the full clone set. An unresolved V gene accounts for under half of the shortfall where checked; the remainder is of unknown origin. That table supplies the V and J calls and clone size; D and trimming were determined from the DNA. The sample profile shows about 690,000 clones; 80% to 95% of them were found once. In total, the top ten clones hold about a third of the sample.

The specimen was memory CD8+ T cells from PBMCs. The label giving this sample's cell subset or site can be read as: CD45RO+ cells pooled with CCR7-negative TemRA cells. This TCR was sampled from a man aged 18 to 30 in good health. Some clones in this sample may be carry-over from other donors' samples. The chain was built from TRBV28 and TRBJ2-5; 7 bases in between match TRBD1. The CDR3 in this case is CASSLTGTEETQYF. The DNA sequence is given as TGTGCCAGCAGTCTAACCGGGACAGAAGAGACCCAGTACTTC.